This T cell receptor beta chain was recovered during a study of identifying expanded T cells in peripheral blood. Collection occurred without any documented infections or immune events in donors. With respect to this clone: The target antigen is unknown.

Germline V lookup: CDR1 KGHSH, CDR2 LQKENI. There are 14 residues in the CDR3. V shed 6 bases and J shed 3 bases, with 14 bases lying between them. The table came from immunoSEQ multiplex PCR; TCRdb's copy has only in-frame clones and leaves some out. The sample records some 76,000 clones, roughly 88% being singletons. General observations from the study: Over approximately two and four weeks, about 15 and 19 clones changed, versus more than 1 between replicates.

V is TRBV18 and J is TRBJ2-5; possible D gene TRBD2, 5 bases. The clonotype comes from a person aged 18 to 75 in good health. What was sequenced was blood. CDR3 sequence reads: CASSFSDSEETQYF. CDR3 sequence (DNA): TGTGCCAGCTCGTTTTCGGACTCGGAAGAGACCCAGTACTTC. Using reference TRBV18 and TRBJ2-5 for the parts outside the CDR3, the full variable domain is NAGVMQNPRHLVRRRGQEARLRCSPMKGHSHVYWYRQLPEEGLKFMVYLQKENIIDESGMPKERFSAEFPKEGPSILRIQQVVRGDSAAYFCASSFSDSEETQYFGPGTRLLVL.